This is a list of T cell receptor beta chains from one sample in a study of blood T cell repertoires in COVID-19. The method was immunoSEQ multiplex PCR; TCRdb's version includes in-frame clones alone and lacks a portion of them. The sample shows around 100,000 clones, 86% of them seen only once. Sequencing used peripheral blood. The receptors here all came from a man older than 75 with acute or convalescent COVID-19. The conserved cysteine and the conserved F or W are not part of the CDR3 here. The D gene is left open where the match is weak.

cdr3_length d_call v_call cdr3_aa
13 - TRBV2 ASSKMRELVYEQY
11 TRBD1 TRBV13 ASRKDRTGEQY
11 TRBD1 TRBV5-1 ASTGTGHNEQF
14 TRBD2 TRBV5-1 ASSPGTSRTTGELF
11 - TRBV6-5 ASSQQGNQPQH
13 TRBD1 TRBV5-1 ASSLGQGANYGYT
13 - TRBV6-5 ASSSRDAGRETQY
14 TRBD2 TRBV7-2 ASSSISGSYTDTQY
10 - TRBV29-1 SGLYRADTQY
13 - TRBV6-1 ASSEGTGGDYGYT
13 - TRBV30 AWSGSGPGAGELF
12 TRBD2 TRBV18 ASSASGHSYEQY